This T cell receptor beta chain is from a study of CD8+ T cells in alopecia areata. The treatment here: oral pan-JAK inhibitor, 5-10 mg twice daily. Lesional scalp punch biopsies and peripheral blood were collected from alopecia areata patients. Sequencing relied on a cDNA template that was reverse transcribed from extracted RNA. Only in-frame clones appear in the TCRdb table, and some are missing; sequencing was by immunoSEQ multiplex PCR. The sample holds some 170,000 clones, roughly 50% seen once. On this clone: Antigen specificity is unknown.

Whole-study findings and limits: In scalp and blood, many expanded lesional clones persisted during tofacitinib.

This CDR3 spans 15 amino acids. V was pared by 2 bases and J by 1 base, with 2 bases of the junction left unmatched. Looked up from germline, CDR1 is LNHNV and CDR2 is YYDKDF (reference sequence). The J gene is TRBJ2-3, the V gene TRBV15, with 8 bases lining up with TRBD2. The TCR comes from a human donor with alopecia areata. The specimen was CD4+ T cells sorted from blood, collected at approximately week 61, from a patient treated with tofacitinib. The CDR3 coding sequence is TGTGCCACCAGCAGATCCGGGGGGGGCACAGATACGCAGTATTTT. Translating gives CATSRSGGGTDTQYF.